The 10 T cell receptor beta chains presented below share a single source sample, sequenced in a study of T cell responses to AZD1222 COVID-19 vaccine. Assay used: immunoSEQ multiplex PCR; TCRdb lists only in-frame clones, some missing. The profile covers roughly 120,000 clones, with 85% to 90% appearing a single time and over 8.5% taken by the ten largest. The sequenced sample was peripheral blood, obtained on day 0 of AZD1222 vaccination. The receptors stem from an adult in good health.

This chain joins TRBV9 and TRBJ1-1; no clear D. Per the germline V gene, CDR1 is SGDLS and CDR2 is YYNGEE. The CDR3 spans 13 residues. The ends were cut back, 0 bases at V and 0 bases at J, with 3 bases in the middle. The CDR3 DNA follows: TGTGCCAGCAGCGTAGTTATGAACACTGAAGCTTTCTTT. Translating it yields CASSVVMNTEAFF.

The chain joins TRBV6-5 to TRBJ1-3, with TRBD1 as a possible D gene (6 bases). V lost 1 base and J lost 3, with 7 bases in between. Germline CDR1 reads MNHEY; CDR2 reads SVGAGI. The CDR3 contains 14 residues. CDR3 nucleotide sequence: TGTGCCAGCAGTTACTACAGGGATGGAAACACCATATATTTT. Protein sequence: CASSYYRDGNTIYF.

V is TRBV6-6 and J is TRBJ1-1; 8 bases match TRBD1. The CDR3 consists of 12 residues. The junction had 3 bases not matched to a gene; V was cut back by 5 bases and J by 7 bases. Germline CDR1 and CDR2: MNHNY and SVGAGI (reference sequence). For the CDR3, the DNA is TGTGCCAGCAGTCACAGGGGGGGTGAAGCTTTCTTT. Protein sequence: CASSHRGGEAFF.

The J gene is TRBJ1-6, the V gene TRBV6-2 or TRBV6-3, with 12 bases lining up with TRBD1. Germline V gives CDR1 MNHEY, CDR2 SVGEGT. The CDR3 totals 15 residues. With 5 bases clipped from V and 9 bases from J, the junction kept 5 bases outside the gene matches. In DNA, the CDR3 is TGTGCCAGCAGTGGGACAGGGGGCCTCTTTTCACCCCTCCACTTT. Its protein product is CASSGTGGLFSPLHF.

This sequence joins TRBV6-5 and TRBJ1-1; tentatively, D is TRBD1 (5 bases). The CDR3 length is 14 residues. The germline V gene has CDR1 MNHEY and CDR2 SVGAGI. Trimming stripped 2 bases from V and 8 bases from J, with 15 bases between. The DNA of the CDR3 is TGTGCCAGCAGTTACGGGGGAGGGAGACAAGAAGCTTTCTTT. As protein: CASSYGGGRQEAFF.

CDR3 nucleotide sequence: TGTGCCAGCAGCGGGACTAGCGGGAGAGACTCCTACAATGAGCAGTTCTTC. It is translated as CASSGTSGRDSYNEQFF. This rearrangement joins TRBV5-4 to TRBJ2-1, with 14 bases fitting TRBD2. This CDR3 has 17 amino acids. Unmatched junction bases numbered 3, after V lost 4 bases and J lost 0 bases. Germline CDR1 reads SGHNT; CDR2 reads YYREEE (reference sequence).

CDR3 sequence: CASRVRGNTIYF. CDR3 sequence (DNA): TGTGCCAGCAGGGTTAGGGGCAACACCATATATTTT. The chain has TRBV12-3 or TRBV12-4 and TRBJ1-3, with a tentative D call TRBD1 (5 bases). CDR3 size: 12 residues. V was pared by 6 bases and J by 7 bases, with 10 bases between.

The chain couples TRBV18 to TRBJ2-3, with 7 nucleotides matching TRBD2. Losses at the gene ends were 0 bases for V and 4 bases for J; bases not matched to a gene: 4. The germline V gene has CDR1 KGHSH and CDR2 LQKENI. This CDR3 has 15 amino acids. The CDR3 here is CASSPPAGAADTQYF. CDR3 nucleotide sequence: TGTGCCAGCTCACCACCGGCGGGAGCTGCAGATACGCAGTATTTT.

This chain uses TRBV7-7 with TRBJ2-1; 10 positions match TRBD2. CDR1 and CDR2 (germline): SSHAT, FNYEAQ (reference sequence). The CDR3 covers 22 residues. Germline trimming cut 5 bases from V and 6 bases from J; bases unmatched to any gene: 28. CDR3 coding DNA: TGTGCCAGCAGCCCCCTACCGGGCCAGGGGGTAGCGGGAGGCCCTATCCTCAATGAGCAGTTCTTC. Protein: CASSPLPGQGVAGGPILNEQFF.

This chain joins TRBV6-1 and TRBJ2-7, with D perhaps TRBD1 or TRBD2 (5 bases each). This CDR3 contains 13 residues. V lost 5 bases to trimming and J lost 3 bases, with 11 bases between them. Germline assignment: CDR1 MNHNS and CDR2 SASEGT. The CDR3: CASSRDGNYEQYF. For the CDR3, the DNA is TGTGCCAGCAGTAGGGACGGGAACTACGAGCAGTACTTC.